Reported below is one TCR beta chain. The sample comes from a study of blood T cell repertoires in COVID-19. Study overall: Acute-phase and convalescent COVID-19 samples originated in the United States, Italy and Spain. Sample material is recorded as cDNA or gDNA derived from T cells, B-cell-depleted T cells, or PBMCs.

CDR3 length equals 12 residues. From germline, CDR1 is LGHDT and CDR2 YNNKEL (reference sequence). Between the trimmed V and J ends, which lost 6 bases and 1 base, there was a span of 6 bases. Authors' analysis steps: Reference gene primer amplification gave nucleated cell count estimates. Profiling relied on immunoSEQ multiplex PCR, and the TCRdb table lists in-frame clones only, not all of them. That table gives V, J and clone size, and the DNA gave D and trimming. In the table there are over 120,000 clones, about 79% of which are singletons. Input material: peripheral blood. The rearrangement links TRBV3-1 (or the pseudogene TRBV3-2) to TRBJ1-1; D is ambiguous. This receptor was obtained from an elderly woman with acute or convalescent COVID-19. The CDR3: CASRNWNTEAFF. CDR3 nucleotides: TGTGCCAGCAGAAACTGGAACACTGAAGCTTTCTTT.